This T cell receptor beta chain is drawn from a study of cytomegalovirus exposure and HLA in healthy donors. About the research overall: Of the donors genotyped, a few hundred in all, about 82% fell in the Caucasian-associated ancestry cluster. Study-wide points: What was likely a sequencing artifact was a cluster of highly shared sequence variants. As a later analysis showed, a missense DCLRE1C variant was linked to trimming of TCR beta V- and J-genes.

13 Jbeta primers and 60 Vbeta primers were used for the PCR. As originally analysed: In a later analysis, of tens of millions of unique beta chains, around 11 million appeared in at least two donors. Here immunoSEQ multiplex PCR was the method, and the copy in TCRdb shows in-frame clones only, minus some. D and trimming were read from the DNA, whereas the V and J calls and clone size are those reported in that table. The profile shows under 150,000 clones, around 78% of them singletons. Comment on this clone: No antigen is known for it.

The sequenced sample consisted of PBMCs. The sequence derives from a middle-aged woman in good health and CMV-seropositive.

The CDR3 protein is CASSLNNTESYNEQFF. Written as DNA, the CDR3 is TGCGCCAGCAGCTTGAATAATACTGAATCCTACAATGAGCAGTTCTTC. The genes are TRBV5-1 and TRBJ2-1; D not resolved. Germline V gives CDR1 SGHRS, CDR2 YFSETQ. Between the trimmed V and J ends, which lost 1 base and 1 base, there was a span of 12 bases. This CDR3 contains 16 residues. The variable domain in full, completed from reference TRBV5-1 and TRBJ2-1, reads KAGVTQTPRYLIKTRGQQVTLSCSPISGHRSVSWYQQTPGQGLQFLFEYFSETQRNKGNFPGRFSGRQFSNSRSEMNVSTLELGDSALYLCASSLNNTESYNEQFFGPGTRLTVL.